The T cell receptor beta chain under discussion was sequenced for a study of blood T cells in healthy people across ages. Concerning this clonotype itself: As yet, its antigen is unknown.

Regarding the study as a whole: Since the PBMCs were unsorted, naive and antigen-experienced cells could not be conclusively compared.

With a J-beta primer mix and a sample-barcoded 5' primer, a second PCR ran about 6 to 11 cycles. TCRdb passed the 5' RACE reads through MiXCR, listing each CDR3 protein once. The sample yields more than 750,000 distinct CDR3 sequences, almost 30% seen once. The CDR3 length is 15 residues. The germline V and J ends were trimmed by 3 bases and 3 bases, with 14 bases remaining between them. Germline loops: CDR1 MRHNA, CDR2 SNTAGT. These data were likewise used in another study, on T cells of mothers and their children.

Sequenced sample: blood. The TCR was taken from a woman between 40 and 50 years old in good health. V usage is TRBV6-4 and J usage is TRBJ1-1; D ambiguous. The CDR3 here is CASSESPDGYTEAFF. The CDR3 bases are TGTGCCAGCAGTGAATCGCCGGACGGATACACTGAAGCTTTCTTT.